The clone carrying this T cell receptor (beta chain) was detected ten times or more. The antigen is undetermined. The read stops 3 residues short of the end of the CDR3; the missing end is completed from the germline J gene. Method: immunoSEQ multiplex PCR; TCRdb's copy keeps in-frame clones and lacks some. This sample has some 50,000 clones, each found more than once. The entry originates in a study of T cell clonality in common variable immunodeficiency. Study results and caveats: Compared with healthy controls, CVID subjects showed increased TCRbeta clonality, mostly in about a third.

This CDR3 is 16 amino acids long. Germline V lookup: CDR1 SGHTA, CDR2 FQGTGA. The sequence was collected from a person between 18 and 70 years old in good health. The sample was peripheral blood mononuclear cells. The rearrangement links TRBV7-3 to TRBJ2-2; D perhaps matches TRBD1 (5 bases). CDR3: CASSLFLISGANVLFF. The sequenced part of the CDR3 DNA is TGTGCCAGCAGCTTATTTTTGATCTCTGGGGCCAACGTG. The whole variable domain, filled in from reference TRBV7-3 and TRBJ2-2, reads GAGVSQTPSNKVTEKGKYVELRCDPISGHTALYWYRQSLGQGPEFLIYFQGTGAADDSGLPNDRFFAVRPEGSVSTLKIQRTERGDSAVYLCASSLFLISGANVLFFGEGSRLTVL.